The rows below give T cell receptor beta chains drawn from one sample of a study of immune characterization of retroperitoneal liposarcoma. TCRdb re-analysed the PCR reads in MiXCR, keeping a single row per CDR3 protein. The table shows about 10,000 distinct CDR3 sequences, with about 39% occurring only once. Sequenced input: tumor tissue. The receptors shown here come from a male donor with retroperitoneal liposarcoma. Each CDR3 is given with its conserved first and last residue. The D gene is left open where the match is weak. Part of the rows lack a size; the others show once, few, many or a class for expanded clones.

CDR3aa	CDR3nt	v_gene	abundance	d_gene	j_gene
CASRSSLAGGTYEQYF	TGTGCCAGCAGATCCTCCCTAGCGGGAGGGACCTACGAGCAGTACTTC	TRBV27	-	TRBD2	TRBJ2-7
CASSEDGRGVHEQYF	TGTGCCAGCAGTGAGGATGGCAGAGGGGTACACGAGCAGTACTTC	TRBV25-1	-	-	TRBJ2-7
CASSYSGYEQFF	TGTGCCAGCAGTTACTCTGGGTATGAGCAGTTCTTC	TRBV6-6	-	-	TRBJ2-1
CASSSAVATNEKLFF	TGTGCCAGCAGTTCCGCCGTAGCAACTAATGAAAAACTGTTTTTT	TRBV6-1	-	-	TRBJ1-4
CASSYPLAGVMNTGELFF	TGTGCCAGCAGTTACCCATTAGCAGGAGTGATGAACACCGGGGAGCTGTTTTTT	TRBV6-2/TRBV6-3	-	-	TRBJ2-2
CASSLVVGKYEQYF	TGTGCCAGCAGCTTAGTTGTGGGCAAGTACGAGCAGTACTTC	TRBV7-2	large	-	TRBJ2-7
CASSGQGAGANVLTF	TGTGCCAGCAGTGGACAGGGGGCTGGGGCCAACGTCCTGACTTTC	TRBV25-1	-	TRBD1	TRBJ2-6
CAWSESYNEQFF	TGTGCCTGGAGTGAATCCTACAATGAGCAGTTCTTC	TRBV30	many	-	TRBJ2-1
CASVTGTGYTGELFF	TGTGCCAGCGTAACCGGGACAGGTTACACCGGGGAGCTGTTTTTT	TRBV6-1	many	TRBD1	TRBJ2-2
CASSEVIISSRVKDEQFF	TGTGCCAGCAGTGAAGTAATAATCTCAAGCAGGGTCAAAGATGAGCAGTTCTTC	TRBV6-1	few	-	TRBJ2-1
CASSPDYTDTQYF	TGTGCCAGCAGCCCGGACTACACAGATACGCAGTATTTT	TRBV5-6	-	-	TRBJ2-3
CASREAPYSGANVLTF	TGTGCCAGCAGGGAGGCCCCCTACTCTGGGGCCAACGTCCTGACTTTC	TRBV6-1	-	-	TRBJ2-6
CASSPEGAGASDTQYF	TGTGCCAGCAGCCCCGAAGGGGCGGGGGCCTCAGATACGCAGTATTTT	TRBV7-6	-	-	TRBJ2-3
CASSVSAEPTDTQYF	TGTGCCAGCAGTGTATCAGCGGAACCCACAGATACGCAGTATTTT	TRBV6-4	-	-	TRBJ2-3
CASSSPDRGEQYF	TGTGCCAGCAGTTCTCCTGACAGGGGCGAGCAGTACTTC	TRBV12-3/TRBV12-4	many	TRBD1	TRBJ2-7
CASSYDLANEQFF	TGTGCCAGCAGTTACGACCTGGCTAATGAGCAGTTCTTC	TRBV6-1	-	-	TRBJ2-1
CATETAGLVYNEQFF	TGTGCCACCGAAACGGCGGGCCTCGTCTACAATGAGCAGTTCTTC	TRBV6-1	few	-	TRBJ2-1
CASSPMVGDTQYF	TGTGCCAGCAGCCCCATGGTGGGAGATACGCAGTATTTT	TRBV7-2	medium-sized	-	TRBJ2-3
CATSDPGQGTTGELFF	TGTGCCACCAGTGACCCGGGACAGGGGACCACCGGGGAGCTGTTTTTT	TRBV24-1	few	TRBD1	TRBJ2-2
CASSEAGAGETQYF	TGTGCCAGCAGTGAAGCCGGGGCGGGAGAGACCCAGTACTTC	TRBV6-1	-	-	TRBJ2-5
CASSALTGTHAYEQFF	TGTGCCAGCAGTGCATTGACCGGGACACACGCCTACGAGCAGTTCTTC	TRBV6-1	few	-	TRBJ2-1
CASSYSNLAEFQETQYF	TGTGCCAGCAGTTACTCGAACCTAGCGGAGTTTCAAGAGACCCAGTACTTC	TRBV6-5	-	TRBD2	TRBJ2-5
CASSLGAAREQFF	TGTGCCAGCAGCTTAGGGGCAGCGAGGGAGCAGTTCTTC	TRBV7-3	-	-	TRBJ2-1
CASSQTSGALNEQFF	TGTGCCAGCAGTCAAACTAGCGGGGCTTTAAATGAGCAGTTCTTC	TRBV27	few	TRBD2	TRBJ2-1